The source of this T cell receptor (beta chain) is a study of T cell responses to AZD1222 COVID-19 vaccine. This clone occurred a few times. Its antigen remains unknown. Study-wide findings and caveats: Clonal diversity was possibly underestimated, and the donors were mostly white British, with more females. At baseline, seropositivity was found in only a handful of AZD1222 recipients. Two doses of AZD1222 preceded a rise in Spike-specific TCR breadth and depth.

The method was immunoSEQ multiplex PCR; TCRdb's version includes in-frame clones alone and lacks a portion of them. The sample records 150,000 to 200,000 clones, 92% being singletons. The germline CDR1 and CDR2 sequences are SQVTM and ANQGSEA. V was pared by 4 bases and J by 6 bases, with 6 bases of the junction left unmatched. This CDR3 has 13 residues. Sequences were derived from peripheral blood, sampled 28 days after the second AZD1222 dose. The TCR comes from an adult who received the AZD1222 COVID-19 vaccine. The chain joins TRBV29-1 to TRBJ2-1; 7 nucleotides match TRBD2. CDR3 residues: CSVGGRAGNEQFF. CDR3 bases: TGCAGCGTTGGGGGGAGGGCCGGCAATGAGCAGTTCTTC.